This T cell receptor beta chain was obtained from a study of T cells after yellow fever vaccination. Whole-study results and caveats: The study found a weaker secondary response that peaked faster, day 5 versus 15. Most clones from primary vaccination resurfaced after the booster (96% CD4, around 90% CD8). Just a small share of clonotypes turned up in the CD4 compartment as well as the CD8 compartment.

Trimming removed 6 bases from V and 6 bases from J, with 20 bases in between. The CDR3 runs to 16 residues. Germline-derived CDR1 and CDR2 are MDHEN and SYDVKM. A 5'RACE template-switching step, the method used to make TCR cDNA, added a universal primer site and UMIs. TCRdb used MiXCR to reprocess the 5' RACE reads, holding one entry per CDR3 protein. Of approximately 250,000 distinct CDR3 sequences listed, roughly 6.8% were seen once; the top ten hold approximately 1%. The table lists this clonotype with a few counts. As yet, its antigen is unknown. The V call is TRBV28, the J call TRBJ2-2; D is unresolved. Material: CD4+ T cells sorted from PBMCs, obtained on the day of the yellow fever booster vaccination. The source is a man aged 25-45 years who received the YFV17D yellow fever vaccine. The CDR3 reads CASSPIFPGTSGELFF. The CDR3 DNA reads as TGTGCCAGCAGCCCAATCTTTCCCGGAACCTCCGGGGAGCTGTTTTTT. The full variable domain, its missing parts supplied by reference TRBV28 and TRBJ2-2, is DVKVTQSSRYLVKRTGEKVFLECVQDMDHENMFWYRQDPGLGLRLIYFSYDVKMKEKGDIPEGYSVSREKKERFSLILESASTNQTSMYLCASSPIFPGTSGELFFGEGSRLTVL.